Sequencing of this T cell receptor (beta chain) was carried out in a study of neurological immune-mediated disorders. Study context: Relapsing-remitting forms accounted for most of the roughly 35 multiple sclerosis patients and secondary progressive forms for 3.

Germline CDR1 and CDR2: LGHDT and YNNKEL (reference sequence). This CDR3 comprises 15 residues. The V and J ends lost 3 bases and 2 bases, in that order; junction bases with no gene match: 4. The authors made cDNA by 5'RACE with 10-nucleotide random UMIs. TCRdb re-called the 5' RACE reads with MiXCR, one entry per CDR3 protein. The sample yields about 40,000 distinct CDR3 sequences, approximately 2.4% seen once. In this sample, this clonotype turned up many times. Sequences were obtained from PBMCs. The chain employs TRBV3-1 and TRBJ1-5, with 7 bases aligning to TRBD1. The receptor comes from a man aged 45-60 years with multiple sclerosis. CDR3 residues: CASSHQGVGNQPQHF. The CDR3 DNA reads TGTGCCAGCAGCCATCAGGGGGTAGGCAATCAGCCCCAGCATTTT.